These 15 T cell receptor beta chains were sequenced from one sample in a study of cytomegalovirus exposure and HLA in healthy donors. The PCR had 60 Vbeta and 13 Jbeta primers. TCRdb's copy holds only in-frame clones and misses some; the assay was immunoSEQ multiplex PCR. The sample shows approximately 190,000 clones, 80% to 85% of them seen only once. The sequencing input was PBMCs. The receptors were sampled from a woman aged 18-29 years in good health and CMV-seronegative.

The genes are TRBV19 and TRBJ2-1; 8 bases map to TRBD2. CDR1 LNHDA and CDR2 SQIVND come from the germline V gene (reference sequence). The J segment lost 0 bases and the V segment lost 6 bases, leaving 7 bases of the junction unmatched. This CDR3 has 16 residues. Here the CDR3 DNA reads TGTGCCAGTAGCGGTTTGCTAGCGGGCTCCTACAATGAGCAGTTCTTC. It specifies CASSGLLAGSYNEQFF.

This clone was found a few times. This chain joins TRBV27 and TRBJ1-5; 9 nucleotides align to TRBD1. Per germline, CDR1 MNHEY and CDR2 SMNVEV (reference sequence). The length of the CDR3 is 14 residues. The V segment lost 6 bases and the J segment 5 bases; nucleotides outside the gene matches: 5. CDR3 sequence: CASSRRQGDQPQHF. As DNA, the CDR3 is TGTGCCAGCAGCCGACGACAGGGGGATCAGCCCCAGCATTTT.

The chain carries TRBV6-6 and TRBJ2-5, with 7 nucleotides matching TRBD2. J gave up 5 bases and V 7 bases, and 16 bases lay outside the gene matches. The CDR3 contains 16 residues. From germline, CDR1 is MNHNY and CDR2 SVGAGI (reference sequence). The CDR3 coding sequence is TGTGCCAGCACCCCCATCCGGAGCGGGGTTGAGGAGACCCAGTACTTC. This sequence encodes CASTPIRSGVEETQYF.

The chain links TRBV28 to TRBJ2-3, with 13 positions matching TRBD2. The CDR3 is 15 residues long. The trim removed 6 bases at V and 4 bases at J, leaving 4 bases unmatched. Per germline, CDR1 MDHEN and CDR2 SYDVKM. The DNA for the CDR3 is TGTGCCAGCAGCCCAACTAGCGGGAGGGCAGATACGCAGTATTTT. Protein: CASSPTSGRADTQYF.

This clone was detected a few times. The CDR3 region has the DNA TGTGCCAGCAGATATGCTAGCGGGAGGGGGTACGAGCAGTACTTC. It yields the protein CASRYASGRGYEQYF. The chain links TRBV27 to TRBJ2-7; 12 bases are shared with TRBD2. V shed 6 bases and J 4 bases; nucleotides not matched to a gene: 7. This CDR3 has 15 amino acids. CDR1 is MNHEY, CDR2 SMNVEV, per germline (reference sequence).

This clone has only one observation. The J gene is TRBJ1-2, the V gene TRBV14, with D possibly TRBD1 on 5 matching bases. The CDR3 contains 16 residues. V was cut by 0 bases and J by 4 bases, with 15 bases left in between. Germline V gene data show CDR1 as SGHDN and CDR2 as FVKESK. This chain's CDR3 is CASSQEAGPLFYGYTF. CDR3 coding DNA: TGTGCCAGCAGCCAAGAAGCGGGACCGCTCTTCTATGGCTACACCTTC. Full variable domain (remainder filled in from reference TRBV14 and TRBJ1-2): EAGVTQFPSHSVIEKGQTVTLRCDPISGHDNLYWYRRVMGKEIKFLLHFVKESKQDESGMPNNRFLAERTGGTYSTLKVQPAELEDSGVYFCASSQEAGPLFYGYTFGSGTRLTVV.

V gene TRBV6-6 combines with J gene TRBJ1-4, with TRBD1 identical over 8 bases. V shed 6 bases, J shed 4 bases, and the junction held 7 bases outside the gene matches. Germline V gives CDR1 MNHNY, CDR2 SVGAGI (reference sequence). CDR3 length: 15 amino acids. As DNA, the CDR3 is TGTGCCAGCAGCCGGGGACAGGCGGGTAATGAAAAACTGTTTTTT. Translated, it gives CASSRGQAGNEKLFF.

This clone has only one observation. This chain joins TRBV7-9 and TRBJ2-1; D gene ambiguous. The CDR3 has 15 residues. V lost 1 base and J lost 7, with 14 bases in between. CDR1 and CDR2 (germline): SEHNR, FQNEAQ (reference sequence). Here the CDR3 reads CASSLEASSGNEQFF. The CDR3 region has the DNA TGTGCCAGCAGCTTAGAGGCTAGTTCGGGTAATGAGCAGTTCTTC.

In this sample, this clone turned up once. The gene calls are TRBV19 and TRBJ1-1; 7 positions agree with TRBD1. Germline CDR1 LNHDA, CDR2 SQIVND (reference sequence). Losses at the gene ends were 5 bases for V and 1 base for J; bases not matched to a gene: 7. The CDR3 loop spans 15 amino acids. The CDR3 protein is CASSAGDRANTEAFF. Here the CDR3 DNA reads TGTGCCAGTAGTGCCGGGGACAGAGCGAACACTGAAGCTTTCTTT.

On this clone itself: Other DNA sequences of this sample code for an identical CDR3. The J gene is TRBJ1-1, the V gene TRBV19; D not certain. This CDR3 has 13 residues. V lost 1 base to trimming and J lost 2 bases, with 5 bases between them. Germline CDR1 and CDR2: LNHDA and SQIVND (reference sequence). The CDR3 sequence is CASSIGENTEAFF. CDR3 coding DNA: TGTGCCAGTAGTATAGGAGAAAACACTGAAGCTTTCTTT.

V is TRBV27 and J is TRBJ1-1; 8 nucleotides match TRBD1. The CDR3 is made up of 11 amino acids. The V segment lost 6 bases and the J segment 12 bases; nucleotides outside the gene matches: 6. CDR1 and CDR2 (germline): MNHEY, SMNVEV (reference sequence). The CDR3 is CASRTGVETFF. The CDR3 DNA follows: TGTGCCAGCAGGACAGGGGTAGAAACTTTCTTT.

This sequence joins TRBV13 and TRBJ2-6; 8 nucleotides agree with TRBD2. In germline, CDR1 is PRHDT, CDR2 FYEKMQ (reference sequence). Trimming removed 3 bases from V and 5 bases from J; junction bases left unmatched: 9. The CDR3 spans 17 residues. The CDR3 reads CASSLRGDFPRANVLTF. The DNA of the CDR3 is TGTGCCAGCAGCTTGCGGGGGGACTTTCCACGGGCCAACGTCCTGACTTTC.

This clone was recorded once. The chain employs TRBV19 and TRBJ1-5; possibly TRBD1 for D (5 bases). Germline V CDR1 and CDR2: LNHDA, SQIVND (reference sequence). Trimming took off 4 bases at V and 5 bases at J, with 12 bases between the two ends. This CDR3 is 14 amino acids long. The DNA for the CDR3 is TGTGCCAGTAGTACGGCGATACAGGATCAGCCCCAGCATTTT. Protein sequence: CASSTAIQDQPQHF.

The chain joins TRBV7-3 to TRBJ2-3, with D unclear. V was clipped by 5 bases and J by 2 bases, with 5 bases between them. CDR3 length: 12 amino acids. CDR1 SGHTA and CDR2 FQGTGA come from the germline V gene. The DNA for the CDR3 is TGTGCCAGCAGCGGCCACACAGATACGCAGTATTTT. Amino acids: CASSGHTDTQYF.

This chain connects TRBV7-9 to TRBJ1-1, with D perhaps TRBD1 (5 bases). This CDR3 is built from 12 residues. Germline values: CDR1 SEHNR, CDR2 FQNEAQ (reference sequence). V lost 0 bases to trimming and J lost 10 bases, with 9 bases between them. DNA of the CDR3: TGTGCCAGCAGCTTAGCGACAGAGAGAGCTTTCTTT. It codes for CASSLATERAFF.